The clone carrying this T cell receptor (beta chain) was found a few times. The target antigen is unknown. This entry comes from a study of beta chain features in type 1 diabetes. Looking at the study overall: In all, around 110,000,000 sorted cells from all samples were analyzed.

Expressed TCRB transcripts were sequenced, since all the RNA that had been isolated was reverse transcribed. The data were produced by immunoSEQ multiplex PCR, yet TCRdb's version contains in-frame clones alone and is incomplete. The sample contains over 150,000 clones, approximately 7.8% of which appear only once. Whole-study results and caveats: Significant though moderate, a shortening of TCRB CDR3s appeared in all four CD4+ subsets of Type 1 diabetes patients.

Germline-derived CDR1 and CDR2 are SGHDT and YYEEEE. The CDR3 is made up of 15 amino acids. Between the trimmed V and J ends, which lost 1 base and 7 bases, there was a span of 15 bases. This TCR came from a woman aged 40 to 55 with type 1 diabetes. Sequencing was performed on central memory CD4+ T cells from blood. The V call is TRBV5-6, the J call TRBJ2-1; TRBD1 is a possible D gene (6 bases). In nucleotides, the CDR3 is TGTGCCAGCAGCTTGACGACAGGTTTTGGAAATGAGCAGTTCTTC. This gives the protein CASSLTTGFGNEQFF.